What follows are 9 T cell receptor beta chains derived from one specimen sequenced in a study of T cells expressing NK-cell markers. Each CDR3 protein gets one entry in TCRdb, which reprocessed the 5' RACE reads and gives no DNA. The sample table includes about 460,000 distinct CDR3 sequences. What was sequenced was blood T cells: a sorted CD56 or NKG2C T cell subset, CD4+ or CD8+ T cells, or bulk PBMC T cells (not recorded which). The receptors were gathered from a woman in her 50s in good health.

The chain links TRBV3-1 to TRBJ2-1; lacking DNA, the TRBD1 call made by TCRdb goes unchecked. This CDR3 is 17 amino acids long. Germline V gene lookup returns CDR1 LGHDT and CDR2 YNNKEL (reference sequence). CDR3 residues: CASSQERGRASYNEQFF.

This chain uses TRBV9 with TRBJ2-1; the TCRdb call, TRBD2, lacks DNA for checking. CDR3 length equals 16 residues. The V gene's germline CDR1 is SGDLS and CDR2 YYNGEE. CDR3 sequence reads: CASSARTSGDYNEQFF. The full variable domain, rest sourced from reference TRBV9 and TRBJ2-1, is DSGVTQTPKHLITATGQRVTLRCSPRSGDLSVYWYQQSLDQGLQFLIQYYNGEERAKGNILERFSAQQFPDLHSELNLSSLELGDSALYFCASSARTSGDYNEQFFGPGTRLTVL.

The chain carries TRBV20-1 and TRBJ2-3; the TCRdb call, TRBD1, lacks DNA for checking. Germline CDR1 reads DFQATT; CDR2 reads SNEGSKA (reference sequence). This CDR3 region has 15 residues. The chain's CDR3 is CSARVGADYTDTQYF.

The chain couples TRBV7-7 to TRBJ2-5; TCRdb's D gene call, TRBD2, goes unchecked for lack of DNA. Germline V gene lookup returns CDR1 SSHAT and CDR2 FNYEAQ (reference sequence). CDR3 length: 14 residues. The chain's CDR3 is CASSRGREDWTQYF.

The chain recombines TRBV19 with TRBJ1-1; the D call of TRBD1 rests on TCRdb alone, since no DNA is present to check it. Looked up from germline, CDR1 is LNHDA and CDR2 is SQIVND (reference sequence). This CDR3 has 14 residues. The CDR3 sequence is CASTQTGLNTEAFF.

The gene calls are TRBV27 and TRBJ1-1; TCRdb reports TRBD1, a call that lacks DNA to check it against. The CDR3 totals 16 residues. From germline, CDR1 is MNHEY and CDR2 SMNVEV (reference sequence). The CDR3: CASSAPGQGAPAEAFF.

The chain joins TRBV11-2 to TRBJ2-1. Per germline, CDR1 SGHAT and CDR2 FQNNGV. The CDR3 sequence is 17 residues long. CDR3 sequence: CASSSRGAMSSYNEQFF.

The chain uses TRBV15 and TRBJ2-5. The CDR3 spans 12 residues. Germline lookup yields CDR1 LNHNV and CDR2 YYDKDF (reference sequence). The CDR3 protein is CATSRDHLTQYF.

CDR3 in amino acids: CASSESRGFRTDTQYF. V gene TRBV25-1 combines with J gene TRBJ2-3; TCRdb indicates TRBD2, and absent DNA this call remains unverified. Germline-derived CDR1 and CDR2 are MGHDK and SYGVNS. The CDR3 totals 16 residues.